Listed here are 16 T cell receptor beta chains from one sample, sequenced in a study of T cells in Graves' hyperthyroidism and ophthalmopathy. Amplified TCR beta CDR3 regions came from RNA transcripts. A set of HTBI primers served as the primers for a first-round RT-PCR of the TCR CDR3. TCRdb passed the multiplex PCR reads through MiXCR, listing each CDR3 protein once. Of about 640,000 distinct CDR3 sequences listed, around 20% are singletons. The specimen sequenced was blood. These TCRs come from a man younger than 45 with Graves' ophthalmopathy.

This clonotype was seen a few times. The chain has TRBV15 and TRBJ2-5, with D uncertain. Germline CDR1 reads LNHNV; CDR2 reads YYDKDF (reference sequence). Trimming cost V 1 base and J 2 bases, with 2 bases left between them. The CDR3 is 12 residues long. CDR3 amino acids: CATSRAQETQYF. In DNA form, the CDR3 reads TGTGCCACCAGCAGAGCTCAAGAGACCCAGTACTTC.

This clonotype turned up a few times. The J gene is TRBJ1-2, the V gene TRBV20-1; D perhaps matches TRBD1 (6 bases). Germline V gives CDR1 DFQATT, CDR2 SNEGSKA (reference sequence). This CDR3 comprises 10 residues. The ends were cut back, 5 bases at V and 6 bases at J, with 7 bases in the middle. The CDR3 DNA follows: TGCAGTGCTTACAGGGATGGCTACACCTTC. Protein product: CSAYRDGYTF.

This clonotype was seen ten or more times. This chain joins TRBV28 and TRBJ2-6, with no clear D. Germline V lookup: CDR1 MDHEN, CDR2 SYDVKM. This CDR3 is built from 13 residues. The V end lost 5 bases, the J end lost 0 bases, and 2 bases lay between the germline ends. CDR3 sequence reads: CASSSSGANVLTF. CDR3 DNA sequence: TGTGCCAGCAGTAGCTCTGGGGCCAACGTCCTGACTTTC.

The rearrangement links TRBV20-1 to TRBJ2-5; D might be TRBD2 (6 bases). The CDR3 consists of 15 residues. CDR1 is DFQATT, CDR2 SNEGSKA, per germline (reference sequence). Trimming left V 6 bases short and J 1 base short, with 18 bases between. The CDR3 spells CSAGREGGTQETQYF. The CDR3 bases are TGCAGTGCGGGACGCGAGGGAGGAACCCAAGAGACCCAGTACTTC.

Concerning this clonotype: A clone one base away is much larger, so this may be a read error. This chain connects TRBV12-3 or TRBV12-4 to TRBJ2-1; D gene uncertain. With 6 bases removed from V and 5 bases from J, the gap between germline ends came to 8 bases. There are 12 residues in the CDR3. Here the CDR3 reads CASSPRHNEQFF. CDR3 coding DNA: TGTGCCAGCAGCCCCCGCCACAATGAGCAGTTCTTC.

This sequence joins TRBV4-1 and TRBJ1-4, with TRBD1 identical over 9 bases. CDR3 length: 16 amino acids. J lost 0 bases, V lost 5 bases, and 4 bases had no gene match. Germline V gives CDR1 MGHRA, CDR2 YSYEKL. The CDR3 loop is CASSMGQGSTNEKLFF. CDR3 bases: TGCGCCAGCAGCATGGGACAGGGATCAACTAATGAAAAACTGTTTTTT.

The chain employs TRBV19 and TRBJ2-1, with TRBD2 matching over 11 bases. V trimming: 5 bases; J trimming: 4 bases; junction bases outside the gene matches: 10. In germline, CDR1 is LNHDA, CDR2 SQIVND (reference sequence). There are 17 residues in the CDR3. In DNA form, the CDR3 reads TGTGCCAGTAGTTTCGAGACTAGCGGGACATATTACAATGAGCAGTTCTTC. Protein: CASSFETSGTYYNEQFF. Looking up the rest from reference TRBV19 and TRBJ2-1 gives the full variable domain: DGGITQSPKYLFRKEGQNVTLSCEQNLNHDAMYWYRQDPGQGLRLIYYSQIVNDFQKGDIAEGYSVSREKKESFPLTVTSAQKNPTAFYLCASSFETSGTYYNEQFFGPGTRLTVL.

The CDR3 nucleotides read TGTGCCACCAGTGATTCCCGGGGAGGGACTAATGAAAAACTGTTTTTT. Its protein is CATSDSRGGTNEKLFF. The chain couples TRBV24-1 to TRBJ1-4, with D unresolved. Deletions cut 2 bases from V and 2 bases from J, with 11 bases between. CDR1 is KGHDR, CDR2 SFDVKD, per germline. The CDR3 loop spans 16 amino acids.

The CDR3 sequence is CASSQDMAYEQYF. CDR3 bases: TGTGCCAGCAGCCAAGATATGGCCTACGAGCAGTACTTC. This chain links TRBV14 with TRBJ2-7; D is unclear. Germline loops: CDR1 SGHDN, CDR2 FVKESK. The CDR3 contains 13 residues. The V gene lost 0 bases and the J gene lost 2 bases, with 5 bases spanning the gap.

The table lists this clonotype with a few counts. V and J are TRBV2 and TRBJ1-4, with a possible D match to TRBD1 (6 bases). The CDR3 covers 15 residues. Germline V gene sequence: CDR1 SNHLY, CDR2 FYNNEI. V dropped 6 bases and J dropped 3 bases, with 14 bases sitting between them. Here the CDR3 reads CASRLQGSPNEKLFF. DNA of the CDR3: TGTGCCAGCAGGCTCCAGGGGTCGCCTAATGAAAAACTGTTTTTT.

This clonotype has a handful of counts. J is TRBJ1-4 and V is TRBV5-1; D remains unclear. The CDR3 sequence is 15 residues long. Trimming took 3 bases from V and 3 from J, leaving 12 bases between them. Germline CDR1 is SGHRS and CDR2 is YFSETQ. The CDR3 loop reads CASSWRGTANEKLFF. CDR3 nucleotide sequence: TGCGCCAGCAGCTGGAGAGGTACCGCTAATGAAAAACTGTTTTTT. The whole variable domain, remainder taken from reference TRBV5-1 and TRBJ1-4, is KAGVTQTPRYLIKTRGQQVTLSCSPISGHRSVSWYQQTPGQGLQFLFEYFSETQRNKGNFPGRFSGRQFSNSRSEMNVSTLELGDSALYLCASSWRGTANEKLFFGSGTQLSVL.

This clonotype was detected only a few times. The V and J genes are TRBV19 and TRBJ1-5, with D tentatively TRBD1 (6 bases). Trimming stripped 8 bases from V and 1 base from J, with 12 bases between. The CDR3 totals 14 residues. Germline CDR1 LNHDA, CDR2 SQIVND (reference sequence). CDR3 in amino acids: CASGWGQSNQPQHF. The CDR3 DNA sequence: TGTGCCAGTGGGTGGGGACAAAGCAATCAGCCCCAGCATTTT.

The genes are TRBV6-6 and TRBJ2-7, with 7 nucleotides matching TRBD1. V shed 2 bases and J 3 bases; nucleotides not matched to a gene: 7. Germline V gene lookup returns CDR1 MNHNY and CDR2 SVGAGI (reference sequence). This CDR3 contains 15 residues. The CDR3, as DNA: TGTGCCAGCAGTTACGACGAGACAGGGAACTACGAGCAGTACTTC. This translates into CASSYDETGNYEQYF.

This clonotype was observed a few times. This chain uses TRBV6-1 with TRBJ2-1; unclear D gene. With 8 bases removed from V and 1 base from J, the gap between germline ends came to 9 bases. The CDR3 consists of 13 residues. Germline loops: CDR1 MNHNS, CDR2 SASEGT. The CDR3 loop is CASRGLSYNEQFF. CDR3 DNA sequence: TGTGCCAGCCGCGGCCTATCCTACAATGAGCAGTTCTTC.

Many counts were recorded for this clonotype. The chain has TRBV29-1 and TRBJ2-5; D unclear. CDR1 is SQVTM, CDR2 ANQGSEA, per germline. V was trimmed by 7 bases and J by 5 bases, leaving 23 bases between them. The CDR3 covers 15 residues. CDR3 sequence: CSAITPRPSLETQYF. The CDR3 DNA follows: TGCAGCGCCATCACCCCTAGGCCTTCTCTTGAGACCCAGTACTTC.

This clonotype has only a few counts. The V and J genes are TRBV27 and TRBJ2-7, with a tentative D call TRBD1 (6 bases). CDR1 and CDR2 from the germline V gene are MNHEY and SMNVEV (reference sequence). The CDR3 consists of 14 residues. V was clipped by 2 bases and J by 1 base, with 9 bases between them. CDR3 sequence reads: CASSLQGISYEQYF. CDR3 DNA sequence: TGTGCCAGCAGTTTACAGGGGATTTCCTACGAGCAGTACTTC.